These 16 T cell receptor beta chains share one sample of origin, sequenced in a study of shared clonotypes between healthy human individuals (dated by TCRdb to the early 2020s). The library was prepared using the immunoSEQ multiplex PCR assay. TCRdb stores this immuneACCESS table with in-frame sequences only. Part of the clones is absent; in the studies checked, under half of the shortfall reflects unresolved V genes, and no reason is known for the rest. A total of 2,500,000 or so clones appear in this sample, approximately 93% of them only once. Of the sample, approximately 0.37% falls within the top ten clones. The sequencing sample was made of naive CD4+ T cells from PBMCs. According to the study, the label for this sample's cell subset or site signals: CD45RA+ positively selected. These receptors all come from a man aged 18 to 35 in good health. Some clones in this sample may be carry-over from other donors' samples.

The V call is TRBV28, the J call TRBJ2-7, with TRBD1 matching 9 bases. There are 15 residues in the CDR3. With V trimmed by 9 bases and J by 1 base, 10 bases remained unmatched. Germline-derived CDR1 and CDR2 are MDHEN and SYDVKM. CDR3 DNA sequence: TGTGCCAGTCAAGCAGGGACAGGGCGTTCCTACGAGCAGTACTTC. It encodes CASQAGTGRSYEQYF.

This clone was seen only once. This chain connects TRBV2 to TRBJ1-5, with D maybe TRBD1 (5 bases). V lost 6 bases and J 7 bases, leaving 16 bases between the germline ends. Germline V gives CDR1 SNHLY, CDR2 FYNNEI. The CDR3 runs to 14 residues. This CDR3 is CASSAGTLGQPQHF. CDR3 nucleotide sequence: TGTGCCAGCAGCGCCGGGACTTTGGGACAGCCCCAGCATTTT.

This chain connects TRBV2 to TRBJ1-4; no firm D call. From germline, CDR1 is SNHLY and CDR2 FYNNEI. Trimming stripped 6 bases from V and 4 bases from J, with 15 bases between. The CDR3 is made up of 15 amino acids. CDR3 sequence (DNA): TGTGCCAGCAGCAGCCAGACACCTGATAATGAAAAACTGTTTTTT. Its protein product is CASSSQTPDNEKLFF.

The gene calls are TRBV5-4 and TRBJ2-4; the match to TRBD2 covers 8 bases. CDR1 and CDR2 from the germline V gene are SGHNT and YYREEE (reference sequence). The CDR3 consists of 15 residues. V lost 4 bases and J lost 3; bases outside the gene matches: 6. CDR3 residues: CASSDGGAVKNIQYF. The DNA for the CDR3 is TGTGCCAGCAGCGACGGGGGGGCTGTCAAAAACATTCAGTACTTC.

DNA for the CDR3: TGTGCCAGCAGCCCACGGGACTCCTACAATGAGCAGTTCTTC. Translating gives CASSPRDSYNEQFF. The chain employs TRBV14 and TRBJ2-1; maybe TRBD2 (5 bases). Germline-derived CDR1 and CDR2 are SGHDN and FVKESK. The CDR3 has 14 amino acids. V was clipped by 4 bases and J by 0 bases, with 7 bases between them.

The chain has TRBV7-9 and TRBJ2-7, with TRBD1 matching over 7 bases. The CDR3 runs to 14 residues. Unmatched junction bases numbered 7, after V lost 3 bases and J lost 5 bases. Germline CDR1 reads SEHNR; CDR2 reads FQNEAQ (reference sequence). The CDR3 DNA reads as TGTGCCAGCAGCTTGGACAGGCTGACCCACGAGCAGTACTTC. This encodes CASSLDRLTHEQYF.

The chain carries TRBV5-1 and TRBJ2-3; D may be TRBD2 (6 bases). This CDR3 comprises 14 residues. Trimming took 2 bases from V and 3 from J, leaving 10 bases between them. The V gene's germline CDR1 is SGHRS and CDR2 YFSETQ. The DNA for the CDR3 is TGCGCCAGCAGCTTACTAGCCGCGACAGATACGCAGTATTTT. This codes for CASSLLAATDTQYF.

This clone appeared once. This rearrangement joins TRBV2 to TRBJ1-2; a weak D match, TRBD1 (6 bases). CDR3 length equals 13 residues. V lost 10 bases and J lost 5, with 17 bases in between. The germline CDR1 and CDR2 sequences are SNHLY and FYNNEI. CDR3 bases: TGTGCCACCGAGGGGGGGCTGGATTATGGCTACACCTTC. Its protein is CATEGGLDYGYTF.

Only one count was recorded for this clone. The rearrangement joins TRBV7-2 to TRBJ2-5; D is ambiguous. Trimming pared 3 bases from V and 3 bases from J, leaving 8 bases between. Per the germline V gene, CDR1 is SGHTA and CDR2 is FQGNSA. This CDR3 contains 13 residues. Here the CDR3 DNA reads TGTGCCAGCAGCTTCCAACAGAAAGAGACCCAGTACTTC. Protein product: CASSFQQKETQYF.

The V gene is TRBV5-4, the J gene TRBJ1-1; D gene ambiguous. Per germline, CDR1 SGHNT and CDR2 YYREEE (reference sequence). Trimming pared 0 bases from V and 2 bases from J, leaving 14 bases between. This CDR3 is 16 amino acids long. Written as DNA, the CDR3 is TGTGCCAGCAGCTTGGACCCTTCAGGAGCCAACACTGAAGCTTTCTTT. Translation gives CASSLDPSGANTEAFF.

The J gene is TRBJ2-5, the V gene TRBV5-6; no clear D gene. TRBJ2-7 explains the end of the DNA better; the J call may be wrong. The germline V gene has CDR1 SGHDT and CDR2 YYEEEE. The CDR3 has 15 amino acids. CDR3 sequence (DNA): TGTGCCAGCAGCTTGGTACGCACTCTCTCCTACGAGCAGTACTTC. Protein product: CASSLVRTLSYEQYF.

The chain is built from TRBV25-1 and TRBJ2-7, with D maybe TRBD1 (5 bases). CDR1 and CDR2 from the germline V gene are MGHDK and SYGVNS. The CDR3 is made up of 14 amino acids. V was clipped by 2 bases and J by 6 bases, with 14 bases between them. The CDR3 loop reads CASSETRASGEQYF. The CDR3 region has the DNA TGTGCCAGCAGTGAAACCAGGGCGAGTGGCGAGCAGTACTTC.

V is TRBV18 and J is TRBJ2-1; D remains unclear. V was cut by 0 bases and J by 0 bases, with 9 bases left in between. Germline-derived CDR1 and CDR2 are KGHSH and LQKENI. The CDR3 totals 16 residues. The CDR3 reads CASSPPQDLSYNEQFF. CDR3 in DNA: TGTGCCAGCTCACCACCGCAGGACCTCTCCTACAATGAGCAGTTCTTC.

About this clone itself: Distinct nucleotide sequences in the sample also encode this CDR3. The CDR3 nucleotides read TGTGCCAGTAGTATAGGTCAGGGGGCCTACGAGCAGTACTTC. Amino acid sequence: CASSIGQGAYEQYF. The chain combines TRBV19 with TRBJ2-7; 7 bases are a match to TRBD1. Germline V gene sequence: CDR1 LNHDA, CDR2 SQIVND (reference sequence). V gave up 1 base and J gave up 2 bases; unmatched junction bases: 2. The CDR3 contains 14 residues.

This chain connects TRBV25-1 to TRBJ2-1; perhaps TRBD1 as D (5 bases). The CDR3 is 17 residues long. The V gene lost 7 bases and the J gene lost 2 bases, with 21 bases spanning the gap. Germline assignment: CDR1 MGHDK and CDR2 SYGVNS. The CDR3 spells CASTPSGRQGTYNEQFF. As DNA, the CDR3 is TGTGCCAGCACCCCCTCTGGTCGGCAGGGAACCTACAATGAGCAGTTCTTC.

This clone was seen a few times. This CDR3 is also generated by other DNA sequences in the sample. The V call is TRBV6-5, the J call TRBJ2-7; D remains ambiguous. Germline CDR1 and CDR2: MNHEY and SVGAGI. Trimming removed 8 bases at V and 0 bases at J, with 5 bases between. The CDR3 consists of 11 residues. CDR3 loop: CASGSSYEQYF. For the CDR3, the DNA is TGTGCCAGCGGCAGCTCCTACGAGCAGTACTTC.